This T cell receptor (beta chain) comes out of a study of blood T cell repertoires in COVID-19. Study overall: The United States, Italy and Spain were the sources of the acute and convalescent COVID-19 samples.

Clinical history reported by participants formed the basis on which cohorts were assigned. Up to 2 weeks before entering the study, exposed participants had met a COVID-19 case. As processed by the authors: Amplifying reference gene primers gave estimates of nucleated cell counts. Only in-frame clones appear in the TCRdb table, and some are missing; sequencing was by immunoSEQ multiplex PCR. V, J and clone size are taken as reported in that table, and D and trimming were inferred from the DNA itself. The sample consists of a few hundred thousand clones, approximately 89% of them appearing once. This CDR3 region has 11 residues. The V gene's germline CDR1 is DFQATT and CDR2 SNEGSKA (reference sequence). With 5 bases removed from V and 6 bases from J, the gap between germline ends came to 10 bases.

The TCR comes from a woman aged 35 to 49 who had been exposed to COVID-19. The chain has TRBV20-1 and TRBJ1-1; D possibly corresponds to TRBD1 (6 bases). The specimen sequenced was PBMCs or T cells enriched from blood (not recorded which). The CDR3 DNA reads as TGCAGTGCTGGAGGGGGGCCTGAAGCTTTCTTT. Protein sequence: CSAGGGPEAFF.